The sequence of this T cell receptor beta chain was determined in a study of control samples from healthy donors and cancer patients (dated by TCRdb to 2020 to 2022). The method was the immunoSEQ multiplex PCR assay. This is the immuneACCESS table as TCRdb keeps it, with only in-frame sequences that have V and J called. A part of the clones is gone; compared with another copy, unresolved V genes explain less than half, and the rest is unexplained. The table for this sample lists over 150,000 clones; more than 80% of them were counted only once. The top ten clones comprise roughly 1.3% of the sample. Note on this clone: What antigen it recognizes has not been identified. Base qualities were left out, and no much larger clone turns up one base away.

Counted from cysteine to phenylalanine, this CDR3 has 14 amino acids. CDR3 DNA is the only sequence kept; it has 42 bases, read in frame from the first base. CDR1 and CDR2, looked up from the germline V gene, are SGHRS and YFSETQ. V is cut by 3 bases and J by 4 bases, and the space between the germline ends is 10 bases. The sequencing sample was made of blood. The source is a man younger than 45 in good health. Rearrangement joined TRBV5-1 to TRBJ2-2, with a tentative D call of TRBD1 or TRBD2, each matching 7 bases. The DNA reads TGCGCCAGCAGCTCCAGGGGGGGCACCGGGGAGCTGTTTTTT. Translation gives CASSSRGGTGELFF.